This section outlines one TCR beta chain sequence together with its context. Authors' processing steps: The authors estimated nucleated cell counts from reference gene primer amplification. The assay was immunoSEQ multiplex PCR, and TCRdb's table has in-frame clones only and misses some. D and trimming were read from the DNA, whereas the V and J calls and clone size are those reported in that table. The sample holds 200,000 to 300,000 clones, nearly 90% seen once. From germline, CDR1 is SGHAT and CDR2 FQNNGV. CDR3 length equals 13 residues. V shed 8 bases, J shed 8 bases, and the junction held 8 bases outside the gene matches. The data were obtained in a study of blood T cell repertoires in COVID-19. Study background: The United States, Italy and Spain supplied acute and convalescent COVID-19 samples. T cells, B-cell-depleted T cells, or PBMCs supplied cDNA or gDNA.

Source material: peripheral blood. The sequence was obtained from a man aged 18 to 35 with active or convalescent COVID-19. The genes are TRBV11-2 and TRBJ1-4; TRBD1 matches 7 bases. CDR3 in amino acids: CASQTGSGEKLFF. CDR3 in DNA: TGTGCCAGCCAGACAGGGTCGGGGGAAAAACTGTTTTTT.